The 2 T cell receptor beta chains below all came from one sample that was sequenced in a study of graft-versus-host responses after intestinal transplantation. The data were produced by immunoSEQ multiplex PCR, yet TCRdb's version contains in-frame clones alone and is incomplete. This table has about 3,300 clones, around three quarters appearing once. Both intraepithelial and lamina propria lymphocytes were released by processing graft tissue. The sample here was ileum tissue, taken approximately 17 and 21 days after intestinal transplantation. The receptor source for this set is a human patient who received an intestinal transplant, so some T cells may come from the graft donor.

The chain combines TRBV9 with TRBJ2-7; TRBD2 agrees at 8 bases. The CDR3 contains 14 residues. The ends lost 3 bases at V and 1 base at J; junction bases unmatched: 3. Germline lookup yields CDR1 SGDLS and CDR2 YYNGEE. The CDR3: CASSASGGSYEQYF. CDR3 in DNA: TGTGCCAGCAGCGCATCGGGGGGGTCCTACGAGCAGTACTTC.

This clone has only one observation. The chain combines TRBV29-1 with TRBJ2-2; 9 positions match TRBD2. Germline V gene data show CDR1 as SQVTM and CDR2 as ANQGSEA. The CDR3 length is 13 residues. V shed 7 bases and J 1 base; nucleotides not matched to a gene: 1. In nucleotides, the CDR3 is TGCAGCGGCGGGGGGGGGAACACCGGGGAGCTGTTTTTT. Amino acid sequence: CSGGGGNTGELFF.